This T cell receptor beta chain was identified during a study of T cells in Graves' hyperthyroidism and ophthalmopathy. Study information: At the time of initial diagnosis and before any treatment, peripheral blood was collected.

CDR1 SGHDT and CDR2 YYEEEE come from the germline V gene. V lost 0 bases and J lost 1, with 12 bases in between. The CDR3 loop spans 16 amino acids. Study-level points and caveats: In the blood, most expanded thyroid clonotypes above 0.001 appeared as well.

Amplification targeted TCR beta CDR3 regions from RNA transcripts. With the HTBI primer set, the TCR CDR3 went through a first round of RT-PCR. From the multiplex PCR reads, TCRdb called clonotypes with MiXCR, one entry per CDR3 protein. The table lists about 210,000 distinct CDR3 sequences, under 20% of them singletons. Patients counted as stable if ophthalmopathy did not develop within 18 months. This clonotype was seen only a few times. Its antigen is currently unknown. The chain is built from TRBV5-6 and TRBJ2-3, with a weak D call TRBD2 (5 bases). Sequencing input: blood. The sequence derives from a man in his forties or fifties with Graves' hyperthyroidism. CDR3 in amino acids: CASSLARGFGTDTQYF. The DNA of the CDR3 is TGTGCCAGCAGCTTGGCCCGCGGGTTCGGCACAGATACGCAGTATTTT.